These 9 T cell receptor beta chains were all obtained from the same sample, sequenced in a study of cytomegalovirus exposure and HLA in healthy donors. PCR used 60 Vbeta primers and 13 Jbeta primers. Produced via immunoSEQ multiplex PCR; TCRdb's table is partial and in-frame only. The table has 55,000 to 75,000 clones, roughly four fifths seen once. Specimen: PBMCs. The receptors come from a woman aged 30 to 39 in good health and CMV-seropositive.

This chain joins TRBV11-2 and TRBJ2-4; D possibly corresponds to TRBD1 (6 bases). Germline assignment: CDR1 SGHAT and CDR2 FQNNGV. CDR3 length: 16 amino acids. V was trimmed by 4 bases and J by 12 bases, leaving 25 bases between them. The CDR3, as DNA: TGTGCCAGCAGCTCGTTCATCCAGGGGCGGGTGGGGGCTCAGTACTTC. Translation: CASSSFIQGRVGAQYF.

This sequence joins TRBV5-8 and TRBJ2-1; 8 nucleotides line up with TRBD2. J gave up 3 bases and V 10 bases, and 9 bases lay outside the gene matches. Per germline, CDR1 SGHTS and CDR2 YDEGEE. The CDR3 extends over 14 amino acids. CDR3: CAGQREKIYNEQFF. The CDR3 nucleotides are TGTGCCGGCCAGCGGGAGAAGATCTACAATGAGCAGTTCTTC.

The chain is built from TRBV20-1 and TRBJ2-7; perhaps TRBD2 as D (5 bases). V was trimmed by 3 bases and J by 5 bases, leaving 5 bases between them. Germline CDR1 reads DFQATT; CDR2 reads SNEGSKA (reference sequence). The CDR3 extends over 10 amino acids. CDR3 bases: TGCAGTGCTAGCGGGGACGAGCAGTACTTC. This encodes CSASGDEQYF.

J is TRBJ2-1 and V is TRBV5-1, with 10 bases aligning to TRBD2. Germline V lookup: CDR1 SGHRS, CDR2 YFSETQ. The junction had 6 bases not matched to a gene; V was cut back by 1 base and J by 8 bases. CDR3 length equals 15 residues. CDR3 bases: TGCGCCAGCAGCTTGCGCCCTAGCGGGAGTGATGAGCAGTTCTTC. Translation gives CASSLRPSGSDEQFF.

This clone was observed a single time. The chain is built from TRBV5-1 and TRBJ2-3; TRBD2 is a possible D gene (6 bases). Trimming left V 0 bases short and J 1 base short, with 15 bases between. The germline V gene has CDR1 SGHRS and CDR2 YFSETQ. This CDR3 has 17 amino acids. CDR3 coding DNA: TGCGCCAGCAGCTTGGGGGCCCGGGGAGGTGGCACAGATACGCAGTATTTT. It yields the protein CASSLGARGGGTDTQYF.

CDR3 region: CASSSLGTSGISTGELFF. CDR3 in DNA: TGCGCCAGCAGCTCTTTAGGGACTAGCGGGATTTCCACCGGGGAGCTGTTTTTT. V is TRBV5-1 and J is TRBJ2-2, with TRBD2 identical over 13 bases. After removal of 3 bases from V and 4 bases from J, the junction contained 9 bases not matched to a gene. The CDR3 sequence is 18 residues long. CDR1 is SGHRS, CDR2 YFSETQ, per germline.

The chain employs TRBV30 and TRBJ1-5; D may be TRBD1 (5 bases). Trimming took off 0 bases at V and 6 bases at J, with 6 bases between the two ends. CDR3 size: 12 residues. Germline values: CDR1 GTSNPN, CDR2 SVGIG (reference sequence). CDR3 loop: CAWSVRGQPQHF. The CDR3 DNA sequence: TGTGCCTGGAGTGTAAGGGGTCAGCCCCAGCATTTT.

V is TRBV5-4 and J is TRBJ2-3; D unresolved. Trimming took off 0 bases at V and 4 bases at J, with 6 bases between the two ends. Germline V gives CDR1 SGHNT, CDR2 YYREEE (reference sequence). The CDR3 extends over 13 amino acids. CDR3 bases: TGTGCCAGCAGCTTGGGAGGCGCAGATACGCAGTATTTT. Encoded protein: CASSLGGADTQYF. Filled out from reference TRBV5-4 and TRBJ2-3, the complete variable domain reads ETGVTQSPTHLIKTRGQQVTLRCSSQSGHNTVSWYQQALGQGPQFIFQYYREEENGRGNFPPRFSGLQFPNYSSELNVNALELDDSALYLCASSLGGADTQYFGPGTRLTVL.

This clone was seen only a few times. The chain couples TRBV10-3 to TRBJ1-2, with D hard to call. In germline, CDR1 is ENHRY, CDR2 SYGVKD. CDR3 length: 12 residues. V was clipped by 4 bases and J by 5 bases, with 8 bases between them. DNA for the CDR3: TGTGCCATCAGTGGGCAGGAATATGGCTACACCTTC. Translation: CAISGQEYGYTF.